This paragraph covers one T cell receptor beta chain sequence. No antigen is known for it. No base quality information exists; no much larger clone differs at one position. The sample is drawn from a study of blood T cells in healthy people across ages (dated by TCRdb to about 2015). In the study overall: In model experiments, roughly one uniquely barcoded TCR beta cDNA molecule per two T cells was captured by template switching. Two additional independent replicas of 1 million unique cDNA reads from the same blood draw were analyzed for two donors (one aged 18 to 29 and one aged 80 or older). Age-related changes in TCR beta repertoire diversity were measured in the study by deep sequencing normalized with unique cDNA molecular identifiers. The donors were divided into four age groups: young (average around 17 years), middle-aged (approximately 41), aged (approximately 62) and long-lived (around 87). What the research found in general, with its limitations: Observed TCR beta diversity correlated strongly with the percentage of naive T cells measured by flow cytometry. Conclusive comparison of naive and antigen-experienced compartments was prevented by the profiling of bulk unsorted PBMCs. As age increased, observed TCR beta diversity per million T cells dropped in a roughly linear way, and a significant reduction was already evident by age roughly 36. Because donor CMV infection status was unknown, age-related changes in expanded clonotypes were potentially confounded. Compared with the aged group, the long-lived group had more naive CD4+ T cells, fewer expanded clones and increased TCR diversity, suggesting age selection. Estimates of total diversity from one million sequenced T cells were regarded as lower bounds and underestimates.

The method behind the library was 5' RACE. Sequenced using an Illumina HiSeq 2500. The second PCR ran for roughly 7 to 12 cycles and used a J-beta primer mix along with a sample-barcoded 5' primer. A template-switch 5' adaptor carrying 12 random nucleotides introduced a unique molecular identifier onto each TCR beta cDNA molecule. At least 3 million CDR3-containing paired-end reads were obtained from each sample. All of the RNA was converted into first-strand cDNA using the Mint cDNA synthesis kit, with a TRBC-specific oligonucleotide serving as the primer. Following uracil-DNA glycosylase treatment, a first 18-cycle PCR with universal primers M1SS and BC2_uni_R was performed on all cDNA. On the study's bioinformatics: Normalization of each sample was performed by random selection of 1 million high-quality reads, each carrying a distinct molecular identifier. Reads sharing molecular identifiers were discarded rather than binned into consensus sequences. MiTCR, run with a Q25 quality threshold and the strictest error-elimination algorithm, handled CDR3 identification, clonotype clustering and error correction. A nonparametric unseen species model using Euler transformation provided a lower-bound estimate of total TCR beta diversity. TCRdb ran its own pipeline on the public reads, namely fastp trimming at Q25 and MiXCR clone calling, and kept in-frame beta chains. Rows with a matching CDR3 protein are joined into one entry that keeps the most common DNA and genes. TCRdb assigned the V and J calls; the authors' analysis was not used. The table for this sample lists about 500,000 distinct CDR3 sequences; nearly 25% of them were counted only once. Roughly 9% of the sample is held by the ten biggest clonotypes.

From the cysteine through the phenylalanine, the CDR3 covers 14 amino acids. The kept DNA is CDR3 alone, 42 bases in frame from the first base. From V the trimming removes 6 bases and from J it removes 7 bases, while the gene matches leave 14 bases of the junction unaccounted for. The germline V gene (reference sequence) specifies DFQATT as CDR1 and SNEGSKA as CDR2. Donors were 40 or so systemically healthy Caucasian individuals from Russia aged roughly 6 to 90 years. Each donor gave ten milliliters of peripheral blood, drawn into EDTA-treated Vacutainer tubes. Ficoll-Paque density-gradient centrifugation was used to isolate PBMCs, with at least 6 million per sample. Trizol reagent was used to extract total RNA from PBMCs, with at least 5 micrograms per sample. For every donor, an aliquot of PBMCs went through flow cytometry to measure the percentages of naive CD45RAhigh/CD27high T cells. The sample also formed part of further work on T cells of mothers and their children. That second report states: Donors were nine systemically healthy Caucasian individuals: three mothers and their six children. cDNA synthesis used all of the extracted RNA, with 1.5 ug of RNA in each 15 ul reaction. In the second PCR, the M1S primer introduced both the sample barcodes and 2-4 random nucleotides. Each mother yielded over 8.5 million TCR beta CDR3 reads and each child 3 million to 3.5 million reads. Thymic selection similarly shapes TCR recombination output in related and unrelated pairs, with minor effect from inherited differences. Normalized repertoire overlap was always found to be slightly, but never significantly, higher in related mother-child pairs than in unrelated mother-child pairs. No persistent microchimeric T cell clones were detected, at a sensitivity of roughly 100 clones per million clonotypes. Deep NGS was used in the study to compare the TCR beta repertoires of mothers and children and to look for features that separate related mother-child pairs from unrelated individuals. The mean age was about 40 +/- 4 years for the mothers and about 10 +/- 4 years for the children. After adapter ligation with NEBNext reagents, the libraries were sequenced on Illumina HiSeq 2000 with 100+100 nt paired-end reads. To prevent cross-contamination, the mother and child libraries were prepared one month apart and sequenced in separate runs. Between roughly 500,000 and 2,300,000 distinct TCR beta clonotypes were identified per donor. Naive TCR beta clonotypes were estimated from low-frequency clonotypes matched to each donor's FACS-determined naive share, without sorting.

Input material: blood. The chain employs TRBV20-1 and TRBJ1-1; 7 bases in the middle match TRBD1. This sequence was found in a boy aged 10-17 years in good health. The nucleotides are TGCAGTGCCCCCCATTGGGACAGAGGCGTTGAAGCTTTCTTT. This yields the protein CSAPHWDRGVEAFF.